This T cell receptor (beta chain) was found in a study of blood T cell repertoires in COVID-19. Study overall: In each case, the material was cDNA or gDNA derived from T cells, B-cell-depleted T cells, or PBMCs.

Sequencing used immunoSEQ multiplex PCR; TCRdb keeps in-frame clones, though not all of them. Here the sample spans hundreds of thousands of clones, around 90% being singletons. Sequenced sample: peripheral blood. This clonotype was obtained from a woman aged 18-30 years who had recovered from COVID-19.

The CDR3 DNA reads TGCGCCAGCAGCTGGGGACTAGCGGGAGTGTTAGATGAGCAGTTCTTC. Its translation: CASSWGLAGVLDEQFF. The chain is built from TRBV5-1 and TRBJ2-1, with 14 bases that match TRBD2. CDR3 size: 16 residues. Trimming at V came to 3 bases and at J to 8 bases, leaving 7 bases not matched to a gene. Germline V gene sequence: CDR1 SGHRS, CDR2 YFSETQ. The full variable domain, rest sourced from reference TRBV5-1 and TRBJ2-1, is KAGVTQTPRYLIKTRGQQVTLSCSPISGHRSVSWYQQTPGQGLQFLFEYFSETQRNKGNFPGRFSGRQFSNSRSEMNVSTLELGDSALYLCASSWGLAGVLDEQFFGPGTRLTVL.